The present TCR beta chain was sequenced within a study of blood T cell repertoires in COVID-19. Sequenced by immunoSEQ multiplex PCR; TCRdb stores in-frame clones only, minus some. The data contain roughly 500,000 clones, 88% of them singletons. Germline V CDR1 and CDR2: LNHNV, YYDKDF (reference sequence). V was trimmed by 0 bases and J by 3 bases, leaving 16 bases between them. The CDR3 spans 17 residues. V and J are TRBV15 and TRBJ2-3, with a tentative D call TRBD2 (6 bases). This receptor was obtained from a woman aged 60-75 years who had recovered from COVID-19. Input material: PBMCs or T cells enriched from blood (not recorded which). The CDR3 sequence: CATSRDLWDGGTDTQYF. Here the CDR3 DNA reads TGTGCCACCAGCAGAGATTTATGGGACGGGGGAACAGATACGCAGTATTTT.